This T cell receptor beta chain was sequenced for a study of beta chain features in type 1 diabetes. Study overall: No patient-donor differences in age, gender, total cells or subset yield.

Sorting of CD4+ naive, central memory, regulatory and stem cell-like memory cells was performed via CD45RO/CCR7/CD25/CD127/CD95/CD27. Each sorted population was over 98% pure. Of note for this clone: Antigen unknown.

Study results and caveats: Among type 1 diabetes patients, VDJ junctions had fewer insertions and more deletions.

Expressed TCRB transcripts got sequenced, as all isolated RNA was reverse transcribed. The assay was immunoSEQ multiplex PCR, and TCRdb's table has in-frame clones only and misses some. The table includes about 450,000 clones, approximately 10% detected once. Germline V gives CDR1 SQVTM, CDR2 ANQGSEA. J lost 7 bases, V lost 3 bases, and 11 bases had no gene match. This CDR3 is built from 14 residues. The chain uses TRBV29-1 and TRBJ2-7; 8 bases line up with TRBD1. The source of this sequence is a woman aged 18-35 years in good health. Input material: naive CD4+ T cells from blood. The CDR3 DNA reads TGCAGCGTTGACCCGGATGGACAGGGCGGTGAGCAGTACTTC. Translated, it gives CSVDPDGQGGEQYF.